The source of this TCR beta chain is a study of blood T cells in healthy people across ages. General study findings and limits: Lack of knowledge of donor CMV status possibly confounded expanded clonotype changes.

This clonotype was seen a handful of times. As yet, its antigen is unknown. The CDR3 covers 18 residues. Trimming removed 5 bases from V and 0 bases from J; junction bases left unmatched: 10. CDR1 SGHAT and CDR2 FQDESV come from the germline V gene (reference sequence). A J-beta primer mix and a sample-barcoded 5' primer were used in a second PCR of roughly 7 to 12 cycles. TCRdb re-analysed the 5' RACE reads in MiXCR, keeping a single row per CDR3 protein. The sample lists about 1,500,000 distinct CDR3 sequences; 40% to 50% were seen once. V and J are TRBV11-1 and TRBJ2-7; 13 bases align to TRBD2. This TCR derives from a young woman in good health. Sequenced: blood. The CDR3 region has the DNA TGTGCCAGCAGCCCCGGGACTAGCGGGGCATTGAGCTCCTACGAGCAGTACTTC. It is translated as CASSPGTSGALSSYEQYF.